A selection of T cell receptor beta chains follows, all from one sample in a study of identical twins. TCRdb used MiXCR to reprocess the 5' RACE reads, holding one entry per CDR3 protein. The repertoire holds fewer than 900,000 distinct CDR3 sequences, 21% seen once, with around 4.4% in the top ten. A further study also used this sample, focusing on T cells expressing NK-cell markers.

Sequencing was done on a sample of PBMCs. Receptors were obtained from a woman aged 18-29 years in good health. Both conserved end residues are part of each CDR3. The order of the fields is clone size, J gene, V gene, D gene, CDR3 protein, CDR3 DNA. D genes are given only for firm matches. Clone size is stated in some rows and not others, as once, few, many or a class when expanded.

abundance: NA
j_gene: TRBJ2-7
v_gene: TRBV20-1
d_gene: NA
CDR3aa: CSARDFRLAGGEQYF
CDR3nt: TGCAGTGCTAGAGATTTCCGGCTGGCTGGAGGCGAGCAGTACTTC

abundance: few
j_gene: TRBJ2-3
v_gene: TRBV20-1
d_gene: NA
CDR3aa: CSARPLSFGDGDTQYF
CDR3nt: TGCAGTGCTAGACCCCTGTCTTTCGGGGACGGGGATACGCAGTATTTT

abundance: NA
j_gene: TRBJ2-1
v_gene: TRBV25-1
d_gene: NA
CDR3aa: CASSEAAFRNEQFF
CDR3nt: TGTGCCAGCAGTGAGGCCGCGTTCCGCAATGAGCAGTTCTTC

abundance: NA
j_gene: TRBJ2-7
v_gene: TRBV10-3
d_gene: TRBD2
CDR3aa: CAIRASWTSGYELYF
CDR3nt: TGTGCCATCAGAGCTTCTTGGACTAGCGGCTACGAGCTGTACTTC

abundance: NA
j_gene: TRBJ2-7
v_gene: TRBV5-1
d_gene: NA
CDR3aa: CASSFSDSAYEQYF
CDR3nt: TGCGCCAGCAGCTTTTCGGACAGTGCTTACGAGCAGTACTTC

abundance: many
j_gene: TRBJ2-3
v_gene: TRBV20-1
d_gene: TRBD2
CDR3aa: CSARRTRGGASDTQYF
CDR3nt: TGCAGTGCTAGACGCACTCGCGGGGGGGCTTCGGATACGCAGTATTTT

abundance: NA
j_gene: TRBJ2-1
v_gene: TRBV20-1
d_gene: TRBD2
CDR3aa: CSASYLPGLDSNEQFF
CDR3nt: TGCAGTGCTAGTTATCTGCCGGGACTAGATAGTAATGAGCAGTTCTTC

abundance: many
j_gene: TRBJ2-7
v_gene: TRBV6-1
d_gene: NA
CDR3aa: CASRPTGIQDYEQYF
CDR3nt: TGTGCCAGCAGGCCAACAGGGATTCAAGACTACGAGCAGTACTTC

abundance: few
j_gene: TRBJ2-5
v_gene: TRBV15
d_gene: TRBD1
CDR3aa: CATVAGTGNIKTQYF
CDR3nt: TGTGCCACCGTCGCCGGGACAGGGAACATCAAGACCCAGTACTTC

abundance: NA
j_gene: TRBJ2-2
v_gene: TRBV9
d_gene: NA
CDR3aa: CASEVGDTGELFF
CDR3nt: TGTGCCAGCGAGGTGGGGGACACCGGGGAGCTGTTTTTT

abundance: many
j_gene: TRBJ2-7
v_gene: TRBV20-1
d_gene: TRBD1
CDR3aa: CSARTGILHEQYF
CDR3nt: TGCAGTGCTAGGACAGGGATACTCCACGAGCAGTACTTC

abundance: NA
j_gene: TRBJ2-2
v_gene: TRBV5-1
d_gene: TRBD2
CDR3aa: CASSFSGMTNTGELFF
CDR3nt: TGCGCCAGCAGCTTTAGCGGGATGACGAACACCGGGGAGCTGTTTTTT

abundance: few
j_gene: TRBJ2-1
v_gene: TRBV6-5
d_gene: NA
CDR3aa: CASSSVLGREQFF
CDR3nt: TGTGCCAGCAGTTCCGTCCTGGGGCGGGAGCAGTTCTTC

abundance: NA
j_gene: TRBJ2-4
v_gene: TRBV12-3/TRBV12-4
d_gene: NA
CDR3aa: CASSAPVTLAKNIQYF
CDR3nt: TGTGCCAGCAGTGCCCCCGTAACCCTAGCCAAAAACATTCAGTACTTC

abundance: NA
j_gene: TRBJ1-3
v_gene: TRBV6-6
d_gene: TRBD1
CDR3aa: CASRRTGGGIYF
CDR3nt: TGTGCCAGCAGACGGACAGGCGGTGGCATATATTTT

abundance: NA
j_gene: TRBJ2-1
v_gene: TRBV9
d_gene: TRBD1
CDR3aa: CASSVEGGMIKNEQFF
CDR3nt: TGTGCCAGCAGCGTAGAAGGGGGCATGATTAAGAATGAGCAGTTCTTC

abundance: few
j_gene: TRBJ2-5
v_gene: TRBV4-1
d_gene: NA
CDR3aa: CASSQAPGGPQETQYF
CDR3nt: TGCGCCAGCAGCCAGGCCCCGGGGGGCCCACAAGAGACCCAGTACTTC

abundance: NA
j_gene: TRBJ2-7
v_gene: TRBV5-1
d_gene: TRBD1
CDR3aa: CASKRGTGSSEQYF
CDR3nt: TGCGCCAGCAAGCGAGGGACAGGGAGTTCCGAGCAGTACTTC

abundance: NA
j_gene: TRBJ2-5
v_gene: TRBV7-6
d_gene: TRBD1
CDR3aa: CASSFRGLKETQYF
CDR3nt: TGTGCCAGCAGCTTTAGGGGGCTAAAAGAGACCCAGTACTTC

abundance: NA
j_gene: TRBJ2-7
v_gene: TRBV18
d_gene: NA
CDR3aa: CASSPQPSAEQYF
CDR3nt: TGTGCCAGCTCACCACAGCCCTCCGCCGAGCAGTACTTC

abundance: many
j_gene: TRBJ1-1
v_gene: TRBV5-1
d_gene: NA
CDR3aa: CASSGTGMNTEAFF
CDR3nt: TGCGCCAGCAGCGGAACAGGTATGAACACTGAAGCTTTCTTT

abundance: NA
j_gene: TRBJ2-7
v_gene: TRBV6-5
d_gene: NA
CDR3aa: CASSYSIAEGEQYF
CDR3nt: TGTGCCAGCAGTTACTCGATCGCGGAGGGAGAGCAGTACTTC

abundance: few
j_gene: TRBJ2-1
v_gene: TRBV2
d_gene: NA
CDR3aa: CASTPDINEQFF
CDR3nt: TGTGCCAGCACTCCGGACATCAATGAGCAGTTCTTC

abundance: NA
j_gene: TRBJ2-1
v_gene: TRBV6-2/TRBV6-3
d_gene: NA
CDR3aa: CASSYGEGEQFF
CDR3nt: TGTGCCAGCAGTTACGGCGAGGGCGAGCAGTTCTTC

abundance: few
j_gene: TRBJ2-2
v_gene: TRBV29-1
d_gene: NA
CDR3aa: CSVKRTDTGELFF
CDR3nt: TGCAGCGTAAAACGGACTGACACCGGGGAGCTGTTTTTT

abundance: NA
j_gene: TRBJ2-1
v_gene: TRBV20-1
d_gene: TRBD2
CDR3aa: CSAGRLAGGLHEQFF
CDR3nt: TGCAGTGCTGGACGACTAGCGGGAGGTCTACATGAGCAGTTCTTC

abundance: few
j_gene: TRBJ2-1
v_gene: TRBV29-1
d_gene: NA
CDR3aa: CSVEVRHSYNEQFF
CDR3nt: TGCAGCGTTGAAGTCCGCCACTCCTACAATGAGCAGTTCTTC

abundance: NA
j_gene: TRBJ2-3
v_gene: TRBV7-3
d_gene: NA
CDR3aa: CASSEMREDTQYF
CDR3nt: TGTGCCAGCAGCGAAATGAGGGAAGATACGCAGTATTTT

abundance: many
j_gene: TRBJ2-1
v_gene: TRBV5-1
d_gene: NA
CDR3aa: CASSLSSLYNEQFF
CDR3nt: TGCGCCAGCAGCTTGTCGAGCTTGTACAATGAGCAGTTCTTC

abundance: NA
j_gene: TRBJ2-7
v_gene: TRBV6-5
d_gene: NA
CDR3aa: CASSYPSTEQYF
CDR3nt: TGTGCCAGCAGTTATCCTTCGACCGAGCAGTACTTC

abundance: NA
j_gene: TRBJ2-7
v_gene: TRBV9
d_gene: TRBD2
CDR3aa: CASSVGEGLAVSSYEQYF
CDR3nt: TGTGCCAGCAGCGTAGGAGAGGGACTAGCCGTTTCCTCCTACGAGCAGTACTTC

abundance: NA
j_gene: TRBJ2-1
v_gene: TRBV12-3/TRBV12-4
d_gene: TRBD2
CDR3aa: CASSPDSTSASSYNEQFF
CDR3nt: TGTGCCAGCAGTCCAGACTCGACTAGCGCAAGCTCCTACAATGAGCAGTTCTTC

abundance: few
j_gene: TRBJ2-1
v_gene: TRBV11-1
d_gene: TRBD2
CDR3aa: CASSPRFGTSGGSSSYNEQFF
CDR3nt: TGTGCCAGCAGCCCCCGATTTGGGACTAGCGGGGGCTCCAGCTCCTACAATGAGCAGTTCTTC

abundance: NA
j_gene: TRBJ1-1
v_gene: TRBV15
d_gene: TRBD1
CDR3aa: CATSGRAGQGNTEAFF
CDR3nt: TGTGCCACCAGCGGCCGTGCAGGACAGGGGAACACTGAAGCTTTCTTT

abundance: few
j_gene: TRBJ1-1
v_gene: TRBV10-3
d_gene: NA
CDR3aa: CAIAWGANTEAFF
CDR3nt: TGTGCCATCGCCTGGGGGGCCAACACTGAAGCTTTCTTT

abundance: few
j_gene: TRBJ2-1
v_gene: TRBV7-9
d_gene: TRBD2
CDR3aa: CASSLGGVAGNNEQFF
CDR3nt: TGTGCCAGCAGCTTAGGAGGGGTAGCGGGAAACAATGAGCAGTTCTTC

abundance: NA
j_gene: TRBJ2-1
v_gene: TRBV29-1
d_gene: TRBD2
CDR3aa: CSVGLSSNEQFF
CDR3nt: TGCAGCGTGGGACTATCTAGTAATGAGCAGTTCTTC

abundance: few
j_gene: TRBJ2-1
v_gene: TRBV9
d_gene: NA
CDR3aa: CASSGGNYGGEQFF
CDR3nt: TGTGCCAGCAGCGGTGGGAATTATGGGGGTGAGCAGTTCTTC

abundance: few
j_gene: TRBJ2-1
v_gene: TRBV7-2
d_gene: TRBD2
CDR3aa: CASSLWREFEQFF
CDR3nt: TGTGCCAGCAGCTTATGGCGGGAGTTTGAGCAGTTCTTC

abundance: NA
j_gene: TRBJ2-1
v_gene: TRBV14
d_gene: NA
CDR3aa: CASSQYYYNEQFF
CDR3nt: TGTGCCAGCAGCCAATACTACTACAATGAGCAGTTCTTC

abundance: few
j_gene: TRBJ2-1
v_gene: TRBV11-1
d_gene: NA
CDR3aa: CASSRIGLVGPSSYNEQFF
CDR3nt: TGTGCCAGCAGCCGTATAGGGCTGGTAGGGCCAAGCTCCTACAATGAGCAGTTCTTC

abundance: NA
j_gene: TRBJ2-5
v_gene: TRBV30
d_gene: NA
CDR3aa: CAWSVRVGETQYF
CDR3nt: TGTGCCTGGAGTGTACGGGTTGGGGAGACCCAGTACTTC

abundance: once
j_gene: TRBJ2-2
v_gene: TRBV30
d_gene: NA
CDR3aa: CAWRKGLLLNTGELFF
CDR3nt: TGTGCCTGGAGAAAAGGACTACTACTTAACACCGGGGAGCTGTTTTTT

abundance: many
j_gene: TRBJ2-7
v_gene: TRBV5-1
d_gene: TRBD2
CDR3aa: CASSLVLADYYEQYF
CDR3nt: TGCGCCAGCAGCTTGGTCCTAGCGGACTACTACGAGCAGTACTTC

abundance: NA
j_gene: TRBJ2-7
v_gene: TRBV7-2
d_gene: TRBD2
CDR3aa: CASSRGTSGGTGKEQYF
CDR3nt: TGTGCCAGCAGTAGAGGGACTAGCGGAGGGACGGGTAAGGAGCAGTACTTC

abundance: many
j_gene: TRBJ2-1
v_gene: TRBV20-1
d_gene: TRBD2
CDR3aa: CSARDREDEQFF
CDR3nt: TGCAGTGCTAGAGATCGGGAGGATGAGCAGTTCTTC

abundance: few
j_gene: TRBJ2-7
v_gene: TRBV10-3
d_gene: TRBD1
CDR3aa: CAIRTGSEQYF
CDR3nt: TGTGCCATCAGGACAGGGTCCGAGCAGTACTTC

abundance: few
j_gene: TRBJ2-7
v_gene: TRBV12-3/TRBV12-4
d_gene: NA
CDR3aa: CASSLSGTRSGEQYF
CDR3nt: TGTGCCAGCAGTTTGTCCGGGACCCGATCCGGCGAGCAGTACTTC

abundance: few
j_gene: TRBJ1-1
v_gene: TRBV20-1
d_gene: TRBD1
CDR3aa: CSARDRARGLSNTEAFF
CDR3nt: TGCAGTGCTAGAGATAGGGCCAGGGGGCTCTCGAACACTGAAGCTTTCTTT

abundance: NA
j_gene: TRBJ2-7
v_gene: TRBV12-3/TRBV12-4
d_gene: NA
CDR3aa: CASSTGHTAAYEQYF
CDR3nt: TGTGCCAGCAGTACGGGACACACCGCAGCCTACGAGCAGTACTTC

abundance: NA
j_gene: TRBJ2-7
v_gene: TRBV7-6
d_gene: TRBD2
CDR3aa: CASSLVGTSVIEQYF
CDR3nt: TGTGCCAGCAGCTTAGTCGGCACTAGCGTCATCGAGCAGTACTTC

abundance: NA
j_gene: TRBJ1-2
v_gene: TRBV18
d_gene: NA
CDR3aa: CASSPYGQPYGYTF
CDR3nt: TGTGCCAGCTCACCATACGGACAGCCCTATGGCTACACCTTC

abundance: few
j_gene: TRBJ2-7
v_gene: TRBV5-5
d_gene: NA
CDR3aa: CASSFEWSRNEQYF
CDR3nt: TGTGCCAGCAGCTTCGAATGGTCGAGAAATGAGCAGTACTTC